This T cell receptor (beta chain) was recovered during a study of cytomegalovirus exposure and HLA in healthy donors. Both 60 Vbeta primers and 13 Jbeta primers went into the PCR. Method: immunoSEQ multiplex PCR; TCRdb's copy keeps in-frame clones and lacks some. The sample holds fewer than 250,000 clones, over 60% seen once. The germline gives CDR1 SNHLY, CDR2 FYNNEI. The CDR3 has 14 residues. V dropped 6 bases and J dropped 4; count of bases not matched to a gene: 7. V gene TRBV2 combines with J gene TRBJ1-2, with 8 bases identical to TRBD1. This sequence originates from a woman aged 35 to 49 in good health and CMV-seronegative. The specimen sequenced was PBMCs. DNA of the CDR3: TGTGCCAGCAGGCCCACCGGGACAGGCTATGGCTACACCTTC. As protein: CASRPTGTGYGYTF.